The present TCR beta chain was sequenced within a study of vaccination and CD4 T cells after COVID-19 (dated by TCRdb to the early 2020s). Concerning the study at large: Convalescent patients had a positive SARS-CoV-2 result on nasal swab PCR, and of these patients, about ten had mild disease and one had severe disease. Six males and four females were included in the convalescent cohort, with two Hispanic individuals, seven Caucasians, two Asians and one multiracial person represented. Two doses of either the Pfizer-BioNTech BNT162b2 vaccine (n=8) or the Moderna mRNA-1273 vaccine (n=2) were administered to participants. Post-COVID blood samples from convalescent patients were collected a median of roughly 100 days after diagnosis, with a range of roughly 35 to 161 days. Post-vaccine blood samples were taken a median of 72 days after the second vaccine dose, with a range of 14 to 241 days. For a few convalescent patients, samples were collected at an early post-vaccination timepoint (day 14) as well as at a late post-vaccination timepoint (days 161 to 241). Overlapping spike peptide pools from SARS-CoV-2 and from the common cold coronaviruses HCoV-NL63, HCoV-OC43 and HCoV-229E were used as culture stimuli. In control cultures, a CEFX viral epitope pool was used as positive control, an HIV-1 Nef peptide pool was used as negative control, or no peptide was added. In nine to eleven COVID-19 convalescent patients and a few infection-naive healthy vaccine recipients, researchers compared the spike-specific CD4+ TCR repertoire from before mRNA vaccination with the repertoire from after. The full study reports these points: The number of convalescent patients in the study was relatively small, and the study did not examine early timepoints following natural infection. Of the vaccine-specific clones in convalescent patients, 304 of 307, or nearly all, reacted only to SARS-CoV-2 spike and did not cross-react with common cold coronaviruses. Although the median number of SARS-CoV-2-reactive clonotypes went up from roughly 20 after infection to 30 to 45 after vaccination, the increase was not significant. In convalescent patients, a median approximately 83% of post-vaccine SARS-CoV-2-reactive clones were detected only after vaccination, suggesting vaccine-specific priming.

Library creation used PCR. TCR sequencing of DNA from cultured CD4+ T cells used the Oncomine TCR Beta short-read assay at the Johns Hopkins FTIC core. Genomic DNA was extracted from the cultured CD4+ T cells with the QIAamp micro DNA kit. Oncomine TCR Beta libraries from cultured CD4+ T cells were pooled with unique dual indexes and sequenced on an Illumina iSeq 100. The paper's data handling went like this. Non-productive sequences were filtered out, and CDR3s that did not start with C, did not end with F or W, or were shorter than 7 amino acids were discarded. The MANAFEST web application identified antigen-specific clonotypes by comparing peptide-stimulated wells against reference wells and other culture wells. To be called positive, a clone needed an FDR below 0.05, an odds ratio above 5, and a productive frequency above 0.1% in at least two of three replicate wells. A clonotype counted as cross-reactive if it showed significant expansion both in the SARS-CoV-2 spike wells and in at least one common cold coronavirus spike condition. Using R version 3.6.1, CDR3 homology was evaluated through Levenshtein distances (stringdist) along with unrooted phylogenetic trees (ape). TCRdb handled the public reads itself, with Q25 trimming in fastp and clone calling in MiXCR, and kept productive beta chains. Here each entry gathers all rows of one CDR3 protein and keeps the most common genes and DNA. TCRdb, not the original authors, processed these V and J calls. This sample holds some 23,000 distinct CDR3 sequences; roughly 27% were observed only once. The biggest ten clones account for 7.1% of the sample.

The germline V end is reduced by 0 bases and the J end by 6 bases; junction bases left unmatched: 9. CDR1 is given as DFQATT and CDR2 as SNEGSKA, both from the germline V gene (reference sequence). The CDR3 goes from the cysteine to the phenylalanine over 17 residues. Only CDR3 DNA is held: 51 bases, read in frame from base 1. The time point tag for this specimen amounts to: late sampling 161 to 241 days after vaccination in three convalescent patients. Per the publication, the treatment or condition label means: roughly nine-day PBMC culture with coronavirus spike peptide pools or control peptides (ViraFEST assay). The study used the ViraFEST assay, which expanded antigen-specific T cells with peptide pools and then identified expanded clonotypes by TCR sequencing. The convalescent patients' positive SARS-CoV-2 PCR tests were from March to December 2020, which was before the Alpha, Beta and Delta variants emerged in the United States. Over 1.5 million PBMCs per well were cultured in IMDM with roughly 5% human AB serum and approximately 9.1 IU/ml IL-2, plus 10 ug/ml peptide pools. On days 3 and 7, half of the culture medium was replaced with fresh IL-2-containing medium. Once the cells had been in culture for roughly 11 days, the EasySep CD4+ T cell isolation kit was used to isolate CD4+ T cells by negative selection. Ficoll-Paque Plus gradient centrifugation was used to isolate PBMCs from whole blood, and the isolated PBMCs were then either used fresh or cryopreserved at -140C. In general, triplicate wells were set up for every culture condition.

Comments on this clonotype: The target of this receptor is not known. No base qualities exist here, and no much larger clone lies one base off it.

The chain links TRBV20-1 with TRBJ2-1; 12 central bases correspond to TRBD2. This TCR was recovered from a human donor who had recovered from COVID-19. The starting material was CD4+ T cells from blood, cultured in vitro, obtained about 7 months after SARS-CoV-2 vaccination. CDR3 loop: CSARDVTSGSLSNEQFF. The DNA reads TGCAGTGCTAGAGATGTGACTAGCGGGAGTTTATCCAATGAGCAGTTCTTC.